These T cell receptor beta chains were read from a single sample in a study of blood T cell repertoires in COVID-19. Clones were read by immunoSEQ multiplex PCR, and TCRdb kept only the in-frame ones, dropping some. The table lists some 29,000 clones, roughly 84% of them singletons. The material sequenced was peripheral blood. The receptors derive from a man older than 75 with active COVID-19. Both conserved end residues are part of each CDR3. Each record gives: V gene, clone size, J gene, D gene, CDR3 protein, CDR3 DNA. A D gene is named only where the DNA matches it firmly. Clone size is shown for a subset of rows, as once, few, many or a class of expanded clone.

TRBV5-1	NA	TRBJ2-1	TRBD2	CASSWISIQSSGGSNEQFF	TGCGCCAGCAGCTGGATCTCCATCCAATCCTCGGGGGGATCCAATGAGCAGTTCTTC
TRBV19	once	TRBJ1-2	NA	CASRQGLDGYTF	TGTGCCAGTAGGCAGGGACTGGATGGCTACACCTTC
TRBV19	NA	TRBJ1-2	TRBD1	CASSITGTGYGYTF	TGTGCCAGTAGTATCACAGGGACAGGGTATGGCTACACCTTC
TRBV30	NA	TRBJ1-2	NA	CAWQTGNYGYTF	TGTGCCTGGCAAACAGGGAACTATGGCTACACCTTC
TRBV6-5	NA	TRBJ2-1	TRBD2	CATRFTSGQYNEQFF	TGTGCCACTAGATTTACTAGCGGACAATACAATGAGCAGTTCTTC
TRBV2	NA	TRBJ2-7	NA	CASSSGLGEQYF	TGTGCCAGCAGTTCGGGGTTGGGAGAGCAGTACTTC
TRBV10-1	NA	TRBJ2-1	TRBD1	CASSDGYRGNEQFF	TGCGCCAGCAGTGATGGTTACAGGGGTAATGAGCAGTTCTTC
TRBV5-1	few	TRBJ2-3	NA	CASNLKPGADTQYF	TGCGCCAGCAACCTGAAGCCGGGAGCAGATACGCAGTATTTT
TRBV3-1/TRBV3-2	NA	TRBJ2-5	NA	CASSPRYQETQYF	TGTGCCAGCAGCCCGCGATACCAAGAGACCCAGTACTTC
TRBV5-1	NA	TRBJ1-2	TRBD1	CASSLGTVGNYGYTF	TGCGCCAGCAGCCTAGGGACAGTTGGTAACTATGGCTACACCTTC
TRBV9	NA	TRBJ1-2	NA	CASSEGGKANYGYTF	TGTGCCAGCAGCGAGGGAGGGAAAGCTAACTATGGCTACACCTTC
TRBV6-4	NA	TRBJ1-2	NA	CASSDSPGRISYGYTF	TGTGCCAGCAGTGACTCCCCGGGGAGGATATCCTATGGCTACACCTTC
TRBV9	NA	TRBJ1-1	NA	CASSTDSYTEAFF	TGTGCCAGCAGCACCGACAGCTACACTGAAGCTTTCTTT
TRBV11-2	NA	TRBJ1-1	NA	CASSLDNQGAEAFF	TGTGCCAGCAGCTTAGATAATCAAGGGGCTGAAGCTTTCTTT
TRBV6-5	once	TRBJ1-2	NA	CASSTEGNYGYTF	TGTGCCAGCAGTACCGAGGGAAACTATGGCTACACCTTC
TRBV27	NA	TRBJ2-1	NA	CASSLSRTAYNEQFF	TGTGCCAGCAGTTTATCCCGGACAGCCTACAATGAGCAGTTCTTC
TRBV9	NA	TRBJ2-5	NA	CASSVFQGSETQYF	TGTGCCAGCAGCGTTTTTCAGGGGTCGGAGACCCAGTACTTC
TRBV11-1	NA	TRBJ2-7	NA	CASSFGGQSYEQYF	TGTGCCAGCAGCTTCGGCGGCCAAAGCTACGAGCAGTACTTC
TRBV6-5	NA	TRBJ2-5	NA	CASSLSGQETQYF	TGTGCCAGCAGTCTAAGCGGGCAAGAGACCCAGTACTTC
TRBV19	NA	TRBJ2-5	NA	CASSIGLATETQYF	TGTGCCAGTAGTATTGGGCTCGCCACGGAGACCCAGTACTTC
TRBV24-1	NA	TRBJ2-2	NA	CATSDFIGELFF	TGTGCCACCAGTGATTTTATCGGGGAGCTGTTTTTT
TRBV11-2	NA	TRBJ2-6	NA	CASSFVSGANVLTF	TGTGCCAGCAGCTTCGTCTCTGGGGCCAACGTCCTGACTTTC
TRBV5-1	few	TRBJ2-1	TRBD1	CASSFSGQGYNEQFF	TGCGCCAGCAGCTTCTCGGGACAGGGCTACAATGAGCAGTTCTTC
TRBV5-4	NA	TRBJ1-4	NA	CASSLDSRFNEKLFF	TGTGCCAGCAGCTTGGACAGCCGTTTTAATGAAAAACTGTTTTTT
TRBV5-5	NA	TRBJ1-1	TRBD1	CASSTWVGQGDTEAFF	TGTGCCAGCAGCACCTGGGTAGGACAGGGTGACACTGAAGCTTTCTTT
TRBV6-1	NA	TRBJ2-1	NA	CASSETVTVYNEQFF	TGTGCCAGCAGTGAAACGGTTACTGTCTACAATGAGCAGTTCTTC
TRBV5-1	NA	TRBJ2-1	NA	CASSLGAGNEQFF	TGCGCCAGCAGCTTGGGGGCAGGCAATGAGCAGTTCTTC
TRBV5-1	once	TRBJ2-1	NA	CASSLGDSYNEQFF	TGCGCCAGCAGCTTGGGAGATTCCTACAATGAGCAGTTCTTC
TRBV27	NA	TRBJ1-1	NA	CASSFGLYTEAFF	TGTGCCAGCAGTTTTGGCCTCTACACTGAAGCTTTCTTT
TRBV19	NA	TRBJ2-5	NA	CASSIGQGTAPETQYF	TGTGCCAGTAGTATAGGGCAGGGGACCGCTCCAGAGACCCAGTACTTC
TRBV7-2	NA	TRBJ2-1	NA	CASSLVQGSHNEQFF	TGTGCCAGCAGCTTAGTTCAGGGTTCCCACAATGAGCAGTTCTTC
TRBV15	NA	TRBJ2-3	TRBD1	CATSIDRGSTDTQYF	TGTGCCACCAGCATTGACAGGGGTAGCACAGATACGCAGTATTTT
TRBV5-1	NA	TRBJ2-5	NA	CASSPTFRRSGQETQYF	TGCGCCAGCAGCCCTACGTTCAGGAGGTCGGGACAAGAGACCCAGTACTTC
TRBV4-1	NA	TRBJ2-7	NA	CASSQNPQYEQYF	TGCGCCAGCAGCCAGAATCCCCAGTACGAGCAGTACTTC
TRBV30	once	TRBJ1-1	NA	CAWTEQMNTEAFF	TGTGCCTGGACCGAACAGATGAACACTGAAGCTTTCTTT
TRBV6-5	NA	TRBJ2-2	TRBD1	CASSWGQGSTGELFF	TGTGCCAGCAGCTGGGGACAGGGGAGCACCGGGGAGCTGTTTTTT
TRBV24-1	once	TRBJ2-2	TRBD1	CATSGTGSSTGELFF	TGTGCCACCAGCGGGACAGGCTCCTCCACCGGGGAGCTGTTTTTT
TRBV10-2	NA	TRBJ2-6	TRBD1	CASSEIPGGRSGANVLTF	TGCGCCAGCAGTGAGATCCCAGGGGGCAGGTCTGGGGCCAACGTCCTGACTTTC
TRBV6-5	NA	TRBJ2-3	TRBD1	CASSYSRQGITDTQYF	TGTGCCAGCAGTTACTCAAGACAGGGTATAACAGATACGCAGTATTTT
TRBV3-1/TRBV3-2	NA	TRBJ2-5	TRBD2	CASSRSGGGETQYF	TGTGCCAGCAGCCGTAGCGGGGGGGGAGAGACCCAGTACTTC
TRBV12-3/TRBV12-4	NA	TRBJ2-1	NA	CASLQGIMNEQFF	TGTGCCAGCTTACAGGGTATTATGAATGAGCAGTTCTTC
TRBV30	NA	TRBJ1-1	TRBD1	CAWSTGGTEAFF	TGTGCCTGGAGCACAGGGGGCACTGAAGCTTTCTTT
TRBV12-5	NA	TRBJ1-4	TRBD1	CASHRGLGEKLFF	TGTGCCTCGCACAGGGGGCTGGGTGAAAAACTGTTTTTT
TRBV5-1	NA	TRBJ2-1	NA	CASSLGSQGFEQFF	TGCGCCAGCAGCTTGGGGTCCCAGGGTTTTGAGCAGTTCTTC
TRBV28	NA	TRBJ1-2	NA	CASRYRVSPNYGYTF	TGTGCCAGCAGGTACAGGGTTTCCCCCAACTATGGCTACACCTTC
TRBV5-4	once	TRBJ1-2	NA	CASSQDSQGYTF	TGTGCCAGCAGCCAGGACAGCCAAGGCTACACCTTC
TRBV4-1	NA	TRBJ2-7	NA	CASSQVLGGYEQYF	TGCGCCAGCAGCCAAGTGCTTGGCGGCTACGAGCAGTACTTC
TRBV7-3	NA	TRBJ2-1	TRBD1	CASSSNRGSPNNEQFF	TGTGCCAGCAGCTCAAACAGGGGGTCGCCCAACAATGAGCAGTTCTTC
TRBV5-1	NA	TRBJ2-1	TRBD2	CASSSGTSGEEQFF	TGCGCCAGCAGCTCAGGGACTAGCGGGGAAGAGCAGTTCTTC
TRBV3-1/TRBV3-2	NA	TRBJ1-4	NA	CASSLNEKLFF	TGTGCCAGCAGTTTAAATGAAAAACTGTTTTTT
TRBV5-1	NA	TRBJ1-4	NA	CASSLDPPTANNEKLFF	TGCGCCAGCAGCTTGGATCCGCCGACAGCCAATAATGAAAAACTGTTTTTT
TRBV11-2	NA	TRBJ2-5	NA	CASSLNRETQYF	TGTGCCAGCAGCCTCAACAGGGAGACCCAGTACTTC
TRBV7-6	NA	TRBJ2-3	NA	CASSLRGFSTDTQYF	TGTGCCAGCAGCTTACGGGGATTTAGCACAGATACGCAGTATTTT
TRBV7-2	NA	TRBJ2-5	TRBD1	CASGQDPIQETQYF	TGTGCCTCTGGACAGGACCCCATCCAAGAGACCCAGTACTTC